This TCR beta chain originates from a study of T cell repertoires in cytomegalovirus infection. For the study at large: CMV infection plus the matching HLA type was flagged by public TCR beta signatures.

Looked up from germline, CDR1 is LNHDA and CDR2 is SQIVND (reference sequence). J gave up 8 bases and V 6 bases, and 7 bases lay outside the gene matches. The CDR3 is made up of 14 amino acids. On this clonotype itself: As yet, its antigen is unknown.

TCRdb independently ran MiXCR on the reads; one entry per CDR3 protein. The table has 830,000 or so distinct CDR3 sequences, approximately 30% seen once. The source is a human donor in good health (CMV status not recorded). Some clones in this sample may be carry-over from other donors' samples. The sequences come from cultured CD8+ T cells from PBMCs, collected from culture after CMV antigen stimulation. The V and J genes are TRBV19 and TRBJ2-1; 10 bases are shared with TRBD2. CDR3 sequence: CASRESGGAHEQFF. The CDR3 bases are TGTGCCAGTAGGGAAAGCGGGGGGGCCCATGAGCAGTTCTTC.